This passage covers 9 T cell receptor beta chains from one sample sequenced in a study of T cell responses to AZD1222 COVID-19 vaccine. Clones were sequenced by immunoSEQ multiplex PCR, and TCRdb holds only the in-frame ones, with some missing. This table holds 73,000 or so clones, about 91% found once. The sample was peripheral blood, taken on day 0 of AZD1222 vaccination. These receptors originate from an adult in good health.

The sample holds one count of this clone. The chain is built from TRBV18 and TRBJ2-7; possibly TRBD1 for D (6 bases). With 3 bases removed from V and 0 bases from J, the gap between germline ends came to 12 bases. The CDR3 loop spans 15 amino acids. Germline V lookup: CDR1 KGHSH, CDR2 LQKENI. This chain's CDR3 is CASSPVLQGSYEQYF. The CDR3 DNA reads TGTGCCAGCTCACCGGTACTACAGGGCTCCTACGAGCAGTACTTC.

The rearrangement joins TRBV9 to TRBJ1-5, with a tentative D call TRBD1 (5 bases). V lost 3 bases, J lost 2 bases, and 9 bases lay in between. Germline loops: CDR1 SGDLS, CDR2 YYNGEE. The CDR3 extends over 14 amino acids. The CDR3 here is CASSEGRGNQPQHF. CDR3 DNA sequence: TGTGCCAGCAGCGAGGGGAGAGGCAATCAGCCCCAGCATTTT.

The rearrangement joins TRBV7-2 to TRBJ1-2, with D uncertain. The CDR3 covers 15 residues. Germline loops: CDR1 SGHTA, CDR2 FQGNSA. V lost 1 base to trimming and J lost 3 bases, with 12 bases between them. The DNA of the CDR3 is TGTGCCAGCAGCTTAGTGGCGCGGGAGGACTATGGCTACACCTTC. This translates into CASSLVAREDYGYTF.

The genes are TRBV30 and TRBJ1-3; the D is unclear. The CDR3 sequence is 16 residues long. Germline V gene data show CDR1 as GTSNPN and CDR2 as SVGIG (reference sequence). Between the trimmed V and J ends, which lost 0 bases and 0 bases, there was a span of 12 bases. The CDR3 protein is CAWSVPGGHSGNTIYF. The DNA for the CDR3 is TGTGCCTGGAGTGTACCGGGAGGGCACTCTGGAAACACCATATATTTT.

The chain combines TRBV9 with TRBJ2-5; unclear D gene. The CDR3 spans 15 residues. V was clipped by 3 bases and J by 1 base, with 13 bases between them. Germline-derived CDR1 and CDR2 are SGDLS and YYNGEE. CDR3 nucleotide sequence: TGTGCCAGCAGCGGGTCCGGGCGGTTCCAAGAGACCCAGTACTTC. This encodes CASSGSGRFQETQYF.

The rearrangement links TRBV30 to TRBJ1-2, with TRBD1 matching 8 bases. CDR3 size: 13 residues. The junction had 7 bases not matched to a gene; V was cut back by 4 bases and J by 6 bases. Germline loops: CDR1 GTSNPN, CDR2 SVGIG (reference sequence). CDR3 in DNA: TGTGCCTGGACCAGGACAGGGTCGGATGGCTACACCTTC. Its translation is CAWTRTGSDGYTF.

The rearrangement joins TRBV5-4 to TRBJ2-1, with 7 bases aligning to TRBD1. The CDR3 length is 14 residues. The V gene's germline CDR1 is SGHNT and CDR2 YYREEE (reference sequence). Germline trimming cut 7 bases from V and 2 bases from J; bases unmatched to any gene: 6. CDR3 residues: CASHAQGTYNEQFF. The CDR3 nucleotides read TGTGCCAGCCACGCACAGGGGACCTACAATGAGCAGTTCTTC.

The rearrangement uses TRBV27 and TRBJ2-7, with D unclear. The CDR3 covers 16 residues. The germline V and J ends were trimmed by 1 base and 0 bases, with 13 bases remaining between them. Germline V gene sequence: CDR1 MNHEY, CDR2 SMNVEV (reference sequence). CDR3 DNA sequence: TGTGCCAGCAGTTTATTGGGAAGGCTTAGCTCCTACGAGCAGTACTTC. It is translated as CASSLLGRLSSYEQYF.

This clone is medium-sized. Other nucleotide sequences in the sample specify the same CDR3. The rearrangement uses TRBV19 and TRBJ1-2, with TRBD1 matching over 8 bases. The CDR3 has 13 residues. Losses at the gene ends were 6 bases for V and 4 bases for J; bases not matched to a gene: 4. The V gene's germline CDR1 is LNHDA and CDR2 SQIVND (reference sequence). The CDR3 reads CASRRQGSYGYTF. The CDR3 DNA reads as TGTGCCAGTAGACGACAGGGGAGCTATGGCTACACCTTC.